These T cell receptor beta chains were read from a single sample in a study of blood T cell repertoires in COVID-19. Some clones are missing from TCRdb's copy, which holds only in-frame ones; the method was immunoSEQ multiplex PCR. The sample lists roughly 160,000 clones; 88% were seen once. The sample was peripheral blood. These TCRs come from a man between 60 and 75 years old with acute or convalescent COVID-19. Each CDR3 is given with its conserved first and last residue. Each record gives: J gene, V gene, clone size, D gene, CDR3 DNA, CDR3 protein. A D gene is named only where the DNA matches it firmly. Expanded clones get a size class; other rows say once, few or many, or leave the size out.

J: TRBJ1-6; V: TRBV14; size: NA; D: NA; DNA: TGTGCCAGCAGACACTCCTATAATTCACCCCTCCACTTT; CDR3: CASRHSYNSPLHF
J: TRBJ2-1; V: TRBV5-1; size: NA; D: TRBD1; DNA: TGCGCCAGCAGCTACGGACAGGATCTCAATGAGCAGTTCTTC; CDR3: CASSYGQDLNEQFF
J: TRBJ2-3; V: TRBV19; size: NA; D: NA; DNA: TGTGCCAGTAGCAAGACAGCCCACTCCTATACAGATACGCAGTATTTT; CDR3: CASSKTAHSYTDTQYF
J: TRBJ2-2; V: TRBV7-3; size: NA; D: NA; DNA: TGTGCCAGCAGCCGCCAGGGAACCGGGGAGCTGTTTTTT; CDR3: CASSRQGTGELFF
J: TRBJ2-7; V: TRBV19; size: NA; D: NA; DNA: TGTGCCAGTAGTAGTAGGAGCAGCTCCTACGAGCAGTACTTC; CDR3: CASSSRSSSYEQYF
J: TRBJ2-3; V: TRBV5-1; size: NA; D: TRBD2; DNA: TGCGCCAGCAGCTTAAGGAGCGGGAGGGCCGGACGGTCAGATACGCAGTATTTT; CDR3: CASSLRSGRAGRSDTQYF
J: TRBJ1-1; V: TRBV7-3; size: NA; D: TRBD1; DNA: TGTGCCAGCAGCCCTACGGGACAGCCGGCCACTGAAGCTTTCTTT; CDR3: CASSPTGQPATEAFF
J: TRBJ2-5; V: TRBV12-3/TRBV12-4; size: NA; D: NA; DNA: TGTGCCAGCAGTTCTGTGAGGAAAGAGACCCAGTACTTC; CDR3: CASSSVRKETQYF
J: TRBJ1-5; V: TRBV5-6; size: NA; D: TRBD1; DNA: TGTGCCAGCAGCTTTCGGGACAGGGGACAGCCCCAGCATTTT; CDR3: CASSFRDRGQPQHF
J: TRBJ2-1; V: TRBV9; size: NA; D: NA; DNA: TGTGCCAGCAGCGTAGCGGGAGAGTCCTACAATGAGCAGTTCTTC; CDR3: CASSVAGESYNEQFF
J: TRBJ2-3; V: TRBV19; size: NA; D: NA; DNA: TGTGCCAGTAGTAATGCGAGGGATGTCGGCACAGATACGCAGTATTTT; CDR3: CASSNARDVGTDTQYF
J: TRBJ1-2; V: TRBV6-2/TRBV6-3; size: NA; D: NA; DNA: TGTGCCAGCAGTTACTCATCCGGGTCCTATGGCTACACCTTC; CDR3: CASSYSSGSYGYTF
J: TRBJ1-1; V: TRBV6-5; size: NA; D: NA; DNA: TGTGCCAGCAGTCACAGGGAGGGGAACACTGAAGCTTTCTTT; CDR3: CASSHREGNTEAFF
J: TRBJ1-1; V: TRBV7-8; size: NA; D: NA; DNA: TGTGCCAGCAGCTTATTTCAGGGCACTGAAGCTTTCTTT; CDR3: CASSLFQGTEAFF
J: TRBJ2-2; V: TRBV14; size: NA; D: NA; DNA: TGTGCCAGCAGCTTCGGGGATCCGGGGACCGGGGAGCTGTTTTTT; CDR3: CASSFGDPGTGELFF
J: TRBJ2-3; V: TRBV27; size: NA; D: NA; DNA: TGTGCCAGCATATCCCCTACAGATACGCAGTATTTT; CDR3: CASISPTDTQYF
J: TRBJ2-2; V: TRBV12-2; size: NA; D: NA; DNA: NA; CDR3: CASRLAWACGTGELFF
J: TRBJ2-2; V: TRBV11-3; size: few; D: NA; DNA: TGTGCCAGCAGCTTAGTATCGGTCGGGACCGGGGAGCTGTTTTTT; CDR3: CASSLVSVGTGELFF
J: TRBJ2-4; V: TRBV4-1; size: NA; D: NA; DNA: TGCGCCAGCAGCCAAGATAGGCGGCTAGGCGGGAACATTCAGTACTTC; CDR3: CASSQDRRLGGNIQYF
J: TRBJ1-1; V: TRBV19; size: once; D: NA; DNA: TGTGCCAGTAGTTTCGAGCTCACTGAAGCTTTCTTT; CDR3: CASSFELTEAFF
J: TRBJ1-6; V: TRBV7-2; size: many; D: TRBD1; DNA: TGTGCCAGCAGCCGCTCGGGACAGGTCAATTCACCCCTCCACTTT; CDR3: CASSRSGQVNSPLHF
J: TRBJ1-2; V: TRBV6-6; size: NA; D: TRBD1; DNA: TGTGCCAGCAGCCTGAAACAGGGGTACACCTTC; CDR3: CASSLKQGYTF